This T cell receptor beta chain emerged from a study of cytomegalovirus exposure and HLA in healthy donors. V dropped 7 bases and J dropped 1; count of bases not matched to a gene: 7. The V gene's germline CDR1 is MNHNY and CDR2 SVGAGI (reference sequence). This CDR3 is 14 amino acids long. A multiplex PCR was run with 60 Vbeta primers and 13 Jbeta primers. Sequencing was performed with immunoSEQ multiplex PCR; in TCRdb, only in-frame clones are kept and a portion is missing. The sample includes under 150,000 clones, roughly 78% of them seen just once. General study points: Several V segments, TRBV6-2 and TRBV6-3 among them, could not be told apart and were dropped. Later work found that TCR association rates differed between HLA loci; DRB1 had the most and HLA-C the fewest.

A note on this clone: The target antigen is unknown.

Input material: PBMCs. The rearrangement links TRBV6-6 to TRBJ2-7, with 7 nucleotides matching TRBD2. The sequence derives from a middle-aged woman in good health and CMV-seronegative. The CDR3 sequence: CASKRAGASYEQYF. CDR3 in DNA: TGTGCCAGCAAACGGGCGGGAGCGTCCTACGAGCAGTACTTC.